This paragraph covers one TCR beta chain sequence. The antigen is unknown. The junction departs from the called germline gene at one end, perhaps through a read error. This sample was taken from a study of blood T cells in healthy people across ages. Study-wide points: The authors considered diversity estimates from one million T cells to be underestimates. Among T cells, TCR beta diversity per million cells dropped roughly linearly as age rose.

The total RNA that was extracted per sample amounted to at least 6 micrograms. A second PCR of about 7 to 12 cycles used a sample-barcoded 5' primer and a J-beta primer mix. TCRdb reprocessed the 5' RACE reads via MiXCR and lists one record per CDR3 protein. The table lists about 1.6 million distinct CDR3 sequences, about 31% of them singletons. There are 15 residues in the CDR3. Germline V gene sequence: CDR1 SGHRS, CDR2 YFSETQ. The specimen was blood. V is TRBV5-1 and J is TRBJ2-2; 8 bases agree with TRBD1. The clonotype comes from a woman in her thirties in good health. The CDR3 nucleotides read TGCGCCAGCAGCCCCCGGACAGGGAACCCCGGGGAGCTGTTTTTT. It yields the protein CASSPRTGNPGELFF.